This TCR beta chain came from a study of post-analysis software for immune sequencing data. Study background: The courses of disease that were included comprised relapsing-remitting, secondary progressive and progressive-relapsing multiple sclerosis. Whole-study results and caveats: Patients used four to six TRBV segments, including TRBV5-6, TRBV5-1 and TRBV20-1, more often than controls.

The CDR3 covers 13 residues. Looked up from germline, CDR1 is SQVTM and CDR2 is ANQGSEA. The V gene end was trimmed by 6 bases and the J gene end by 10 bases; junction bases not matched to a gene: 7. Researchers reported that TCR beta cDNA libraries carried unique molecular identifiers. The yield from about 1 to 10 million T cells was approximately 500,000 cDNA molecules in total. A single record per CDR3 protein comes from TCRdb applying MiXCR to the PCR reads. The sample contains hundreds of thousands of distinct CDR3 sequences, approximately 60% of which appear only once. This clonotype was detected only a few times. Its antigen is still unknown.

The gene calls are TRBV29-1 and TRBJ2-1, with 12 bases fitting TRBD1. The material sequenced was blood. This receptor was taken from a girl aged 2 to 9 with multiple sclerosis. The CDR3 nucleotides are TGCAGCGTCCCGGGACAGGGGGCGGGGGAGCAGTTCTTC. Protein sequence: CSVPGQGAGEQFF.